The subject of this entry is one T cell receptor beta chain. Antigen unknown. The entry originates in a study of CD8 T cells in ankylosing spondylitis. Study-wide findings and caveats: Seemingly characteristic of ankylosing spondylitis blood was a TCR beta motif consisting of under 10 highly homologous variants.

The CDR3 is made up of 15 amino acids. The V end was cut by 3 bases, the J end by 2 bases, with 13 bases between. Germline CDR1 and CDR2: LNHNV and YYDKDF (reference sequence). TCRdb fed the 5' RACE reads into MiXCR, producing one record per CDR3 protein. Counted here are a few hundred thousand distinct CDR3 sequences, about 15% occurring once; the ten biggest clones make up just over 1%. This clonotype was sampled from a male donor with ankylosing spondylitis. The gene calls are TRBV15 and TRBJ2-5, with D possibly being TRBD1 or TRBD2 (5 bases each). The sequencing sample was made of blood, either unsorted or a sorted T cell fraction (not recorded which). The CDR3 nucleotides are TGTGCCACCAGCAGGGTGGGGGACCCTCAAGAGACCCAGTACTTC. Protein sequence: CATSRVGDPQETQYF.